What follows describes a single T cell receptor (beta chain). The antigen remains undetermined. This sample is part of a study of CD4 T cells in relation to SARS-CoV-2 and coronaviruses. CD4+ T cells from unexposed donors were obtained before the COVID-19 pandemic (2011-2018). After ten to eleven days of culture, CD4+ T cells were isolated. Trimming took off 8 bases at V and 1 base at J, with 11 bases between the two ends. CDR1 is MNHEY and CDR2 is SVGAGI in the germline V gene. This CDR3 region has 13 residues. Generated by immunoSEQ multiplex PCR, the TCRdb table keeps only in-frame clones and is missing some. The sample lists 25,000 to 30,000 clones; approximately 73% were seen once.

This receptor was identified in a human donor in good health. Sequenced material: CD4+ T cells from PBMCs, cultured in vitro. V gene TRBV6-5 combines with J gene TRBJ2-5; no reliable D call. CDR3 nucleotide sequence: TGTGCCAGCGCCCTGTTAGCCCAAGAGACCCAGTACTTC. This encodes CASALLAQETQYF.